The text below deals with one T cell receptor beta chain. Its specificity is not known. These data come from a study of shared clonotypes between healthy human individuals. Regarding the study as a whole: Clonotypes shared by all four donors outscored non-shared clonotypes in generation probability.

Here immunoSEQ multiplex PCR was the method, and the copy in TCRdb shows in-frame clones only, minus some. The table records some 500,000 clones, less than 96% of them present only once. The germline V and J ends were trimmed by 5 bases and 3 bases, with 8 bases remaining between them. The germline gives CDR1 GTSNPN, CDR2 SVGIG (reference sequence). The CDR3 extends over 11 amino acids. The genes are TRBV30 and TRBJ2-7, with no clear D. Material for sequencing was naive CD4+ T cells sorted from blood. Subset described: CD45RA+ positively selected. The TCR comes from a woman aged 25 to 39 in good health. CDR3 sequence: CAWRLSYEQYF. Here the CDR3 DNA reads TGTGCCTGGCGACTGAGCTACGAGCAGTACTTC. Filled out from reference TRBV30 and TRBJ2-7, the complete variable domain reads SQTIHQWPATLVQPVGSPLSLECTVEGTSNPNLYWYRQAAGRGLQLLFYSVGIGQISSEVPQNLSASRPQDRQFILSSKKLLLSDSGFYLCAWRLSYEQYFGPGTRLTVT.